This entry concerns a single TCR beta chain. Using immunoSEQ multiplex PCR, the repertoire was profiled, and TCRdb retains in-frame clones only, with some absent. The sample yields some 31,000 clones, roughly nine tenths seen once. These data are taken from a study of T cell changes during pregnancy in multiple sclerosis. This CDR3 is built from 15 residues. With 0 bases clipped from V and 6 bases from J, the junction kept 7 bases outside the gene matches. Germline V gene lookup returns CDR1 SGHRS and CDR2 YFSETQ. The J gene is TRBJ1-1, the V gene TRBV5-1; TRBD1 aligns across 8 bases. This receptor was taken from a female donor with multiple sclerosis, enrolled in a pregnancy study. This sample comprised CD8+ T cells from peripheral blood mononuclear cells, obtained in the third trimester of pregnancy. The CDR3 region is CASSLGAGGFPEAFF. In DNA form, the CDR3 reads TGCGCCAGCAGCTTGGGGGCAGGGGGCTTCCCTGAAGCTTTCTTT.